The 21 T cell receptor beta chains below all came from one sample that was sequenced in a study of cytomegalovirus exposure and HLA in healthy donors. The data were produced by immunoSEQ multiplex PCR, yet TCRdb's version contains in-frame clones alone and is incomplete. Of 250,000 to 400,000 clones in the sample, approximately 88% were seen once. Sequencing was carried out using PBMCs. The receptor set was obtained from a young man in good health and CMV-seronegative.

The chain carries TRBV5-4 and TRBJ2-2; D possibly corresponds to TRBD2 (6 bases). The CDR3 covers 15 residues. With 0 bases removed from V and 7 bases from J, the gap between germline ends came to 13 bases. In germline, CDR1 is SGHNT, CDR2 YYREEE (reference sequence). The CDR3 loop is CASSLGGALGGELFF. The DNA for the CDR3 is TGTGCCAGCAGCTTGGGCGGGGCTCTGGGCGGGGAGCTGTTTTTT.

CDR3 amino acids: CSVEGERGTDTQYF. The DNA for the CDR3 is TGCAGCGTTGAAGGGGAACGGGGGACAGATACGCAGTATTTT. The V call is TRBV29-1, the J call TRBJ2-3, with D possibly TRBD2 on 6 matching bases. V was cut by 1 base and J by 3 bases, with 11 bases left in between. This CDR3 is 14 amino acids long. Germline V gene data show CDR1 as SQVTM and CDR2 as ANQGSEA.

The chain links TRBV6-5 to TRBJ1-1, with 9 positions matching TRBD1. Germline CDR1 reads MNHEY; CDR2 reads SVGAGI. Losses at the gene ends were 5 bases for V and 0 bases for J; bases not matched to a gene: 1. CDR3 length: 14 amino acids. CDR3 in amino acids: CASSRTGVNTEAFF. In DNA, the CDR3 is TGTGCCAGCAGTCGGACAGGGGTGAACACTGAAGCTTTCTTT.

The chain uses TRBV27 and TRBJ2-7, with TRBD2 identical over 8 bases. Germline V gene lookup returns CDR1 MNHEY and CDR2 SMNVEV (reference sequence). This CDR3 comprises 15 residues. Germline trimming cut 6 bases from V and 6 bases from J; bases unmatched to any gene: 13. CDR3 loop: CASSASGGHIFEQYF. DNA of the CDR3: TGTGCCAGCAGCGCCAGCGGGGGCCATATTTTCGAGCAGTACTTC.

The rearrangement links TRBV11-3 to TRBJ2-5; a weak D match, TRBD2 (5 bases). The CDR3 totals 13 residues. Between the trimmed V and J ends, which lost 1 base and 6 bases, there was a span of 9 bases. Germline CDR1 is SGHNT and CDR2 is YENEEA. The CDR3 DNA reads TGTGCCAGCAGCTTAGGGGAGAGACAGACCCAGTACTTC. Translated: CASSLGERQTQYF. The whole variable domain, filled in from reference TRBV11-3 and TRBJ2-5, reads EAGVVQSPRYKIIEKKQPVAFWCNPISGHNTLYWYLQNLGQGPELLIRYENEEAVDDSQLPKDRFSAERLKGVDSTLKIQPAELGDSAVYLCASSLGERQTQYFGPGTRLLVL.

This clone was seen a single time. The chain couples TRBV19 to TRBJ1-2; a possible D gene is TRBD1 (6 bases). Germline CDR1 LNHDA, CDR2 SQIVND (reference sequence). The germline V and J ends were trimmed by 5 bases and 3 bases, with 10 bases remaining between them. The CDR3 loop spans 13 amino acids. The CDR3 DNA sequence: TGTGCCAGTAGTTCCAGGGGCGACTATGGCTACACCTTC. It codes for CASSSRGDYGYTF.

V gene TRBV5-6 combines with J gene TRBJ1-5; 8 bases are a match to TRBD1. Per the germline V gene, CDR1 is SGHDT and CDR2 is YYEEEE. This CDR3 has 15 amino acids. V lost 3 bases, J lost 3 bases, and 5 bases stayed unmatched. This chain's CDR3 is CASSSRTGNNQPQHF. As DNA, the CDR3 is TGTGCCAGCAGCTCCCGGACAGGGAACAATCAGCCCCAGCATTTT.

CDR3 sequence: CSVVQGTAFF. The CDR3 DNA is TGCAGCGTGGTACAGGGGACGGCTTTCTTT. The chain links TRBV29-1 to TRBJ1-1, with 7 bases aligning to TRBD1. V trimming: 6 bases; J trimming: 11 bases; junction bases outside the gene matches: 6. The length of the CDR3 is 10 residues. Per germline, CDR1 SQVTM and CDR2 ANQGSEA.

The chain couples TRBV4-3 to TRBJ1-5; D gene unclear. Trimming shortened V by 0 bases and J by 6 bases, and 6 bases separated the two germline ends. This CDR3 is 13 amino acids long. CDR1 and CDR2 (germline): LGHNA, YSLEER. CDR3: CASSQDRAQPQHF. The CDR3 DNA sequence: TGCGCCAGCAGCCAAGATCGAGCTCAGCCCCAGCATTTT.

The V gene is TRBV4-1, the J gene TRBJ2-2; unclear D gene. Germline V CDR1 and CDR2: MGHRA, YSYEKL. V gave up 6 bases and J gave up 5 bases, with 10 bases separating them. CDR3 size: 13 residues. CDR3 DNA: TGCGCCAGCAGACAATCAGGTACCGGGGAGCTGTTTTTT. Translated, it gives CASRQSGTGELFF.

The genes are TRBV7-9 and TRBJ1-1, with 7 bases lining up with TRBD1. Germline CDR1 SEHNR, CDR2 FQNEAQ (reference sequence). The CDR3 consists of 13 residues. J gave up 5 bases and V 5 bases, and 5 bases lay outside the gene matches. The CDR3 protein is CASSPTGSTEAFF. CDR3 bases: TGTGCCAGCAGCCCGACAGGGTCGACTGAAGCTTTCTTT.

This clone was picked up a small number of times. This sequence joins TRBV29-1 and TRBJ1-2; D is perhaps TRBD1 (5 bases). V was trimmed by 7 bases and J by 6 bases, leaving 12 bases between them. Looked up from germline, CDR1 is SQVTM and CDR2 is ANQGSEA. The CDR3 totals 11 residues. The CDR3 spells CSAPGLDGYTF. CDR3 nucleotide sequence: TGCAGCGCCCCAGGGTTGGATGGCTACACCTTC.

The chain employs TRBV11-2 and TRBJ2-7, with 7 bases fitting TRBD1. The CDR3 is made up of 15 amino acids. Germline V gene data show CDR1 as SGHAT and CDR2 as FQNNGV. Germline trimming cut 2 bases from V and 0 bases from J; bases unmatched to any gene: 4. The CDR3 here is CASSLIRGSSYEQYF. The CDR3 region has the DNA TGTGCCAGCAGCTTAATCAGGGGGAGCTCCTACGAGCAGTACTTC.

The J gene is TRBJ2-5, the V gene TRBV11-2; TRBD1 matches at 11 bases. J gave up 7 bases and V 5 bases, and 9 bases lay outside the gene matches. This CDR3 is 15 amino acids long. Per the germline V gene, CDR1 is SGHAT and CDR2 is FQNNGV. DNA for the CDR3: TGTGCCAGCAGCCTGGACAGGGGGCCGTGGGTGACCCAGTACTTC. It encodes CASSLDRGPWVTQYF.

DNA of the CDR3: TGCAGCGTTGAGAGCGGAGGGCCGCGCGAGCAGTACTTC. Encoded protein: CSVESGGPREQYF. V is TRBV29-1 and J is TRBJ2-7; D may be TRBD2 (6 bases). This CDR3 is 13 amino acids long. Trimming left V 3 bases short and J 6 bases short, with 15 bases between. Germline-derived CDR1 and CDR2 are SQVTM and ANQGSEA.

The CDR3 DNA reads as TGTGCCAGCTCACCGGGGGGGACCGAGCAGTACTTC. Translated: CASSPGGTEQYF. This sequence joins TRBV18 and TRBJ2-7; 7 nucleotides line up with TRBD2. Germline V gene lookup returns CDR1 KGHSH and CDR2 LQKENI. V was clipped by 3 bases and J by 6 bases; unmatched bases: 2. This CDR3 is built from 12 residues.

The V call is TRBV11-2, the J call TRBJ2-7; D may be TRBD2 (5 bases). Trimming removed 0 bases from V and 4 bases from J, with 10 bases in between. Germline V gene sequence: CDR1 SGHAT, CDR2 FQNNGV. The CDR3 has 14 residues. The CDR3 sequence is CASSLDEVAYEQYF. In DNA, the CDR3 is TGTGCCAGCAGCTTAGATGAGGTAGCGTACGAGCAGTACTTC.

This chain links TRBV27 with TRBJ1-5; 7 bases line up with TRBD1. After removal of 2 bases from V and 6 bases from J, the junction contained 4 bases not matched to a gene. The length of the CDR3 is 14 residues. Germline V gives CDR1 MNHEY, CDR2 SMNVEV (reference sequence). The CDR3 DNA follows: TGTGCCAGCAGTTTACAGGGGGGAAGTCAGCCCCAGCATTTT. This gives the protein CASSLQGGSQPQHF.

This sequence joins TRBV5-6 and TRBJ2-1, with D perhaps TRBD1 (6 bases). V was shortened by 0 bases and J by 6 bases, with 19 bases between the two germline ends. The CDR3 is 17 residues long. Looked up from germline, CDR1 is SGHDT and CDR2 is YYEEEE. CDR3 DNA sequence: TGTGCCAGCAGCTTGGTGGGGGCCAGCCCGGGGTTCAATGAGCAGTTCTTC. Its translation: CASSLVGASPGFNEQFF.

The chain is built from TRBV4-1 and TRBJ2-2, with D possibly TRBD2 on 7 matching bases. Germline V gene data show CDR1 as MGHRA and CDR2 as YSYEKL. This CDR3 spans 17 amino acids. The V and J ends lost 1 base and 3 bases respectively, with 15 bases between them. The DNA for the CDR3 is TGCGCCAGCAGCCAAGGGTTGCGGGGGCTGGACACCGGGGAGCTGTTTTTT. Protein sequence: CASSQGLRGLDTGELFF.

CDR3 bases: TGTGCCAGCAGCTCGTACTATTCCGGGACAGGGGGCTCCTACAATGAGCAGTTCTTC. This codes for CASSSYYSGTGGSYNEQFF. V usage is TRBV7-6 and J usage is TRBJ2-1; TRBD1 matches at 11 bases. Germline assignment: CDR1 SGHVS and CDR2 FNYEAQ. The CDR3 spans 19 residues. With 4 bases clipped from V and 0 bases from J, the junction kept 11 bases outside the gene matches.